The 19 T cell receptor beta chains listed next were all sequenced from one sample in a study of a mutant IDH1 vaccine in newly diagnosed glioma (dated by TCRdb to the early 2020s). The sample's time point label is to be understood as: week 23, last vaccination. Every vaccine dose consisted of 300 ug of a 20-mer mutant IDH1 peptide in Montanide, administered subcutaneously together with topical imiquimod. Libraries came from the immunoSEQ multiplex PCR assay. Imported from immuneACCESS, the table was reduced by TCRdb to in-frame sequences with V and J called. These copies leave out some clones; in studies compared against another copy, an unresolved V gene accounts for under half, and the cause of the remainder is not known. The sample table records 25,000 to 35,000 clones; 88% of these occur just once. The top ten constitute approximately 2.4% of the sample. Antigen specificity for these receptors is unknown.

Sequenced material: PBMCs, taken from a glioma patient whose treatment included an IDH1 peptide vaccine. These receptors were collected from a man between 40 and 49 years old with glioma.

The chain links TRBV6-5 to TRBJ2-2; D unresolved. The V gene lost 2 bases and the J gene lost 3 bases, with 7 bases spanning the gap. The CDR3 has 14 amino acids. The germline CDR1 and CDR2 sequences are MNHEY and SVGAGI. The CDR3 DNA reads as TGTGCCAGCAGTTACGACCGGGACACCGGGGAGCTGTTTTTT. Protein: CASSYDRDTGELFF.

This chain joins TRBV4-1 and TRBJ1-2; the match to TRBD1 covers 7 bases. The germline V gene encodes CDR1 MGHRA and CDR2 YSYEKL. The CDR3 is 14 amino acids. Losses at the gene ends were 5 bases for V and 0 bases for J; bases not matched to a gene: 3. CDR3 in amino acids: CASSYGTANYGYTF. The DNA of the CDR3 is TGCGCCAGCAGCTACGGGACAGCTAACTATGGCTACACCTTC.

J is TRBJ1-5 and V is TRBV19; the D gene is possibly TRBD1 (5 bases). Trimming removed 6 bases from V and 9 bases from J, with 21 bases in between. CDR1 and CDR2 from the germline V gene are LNHDA and SQIVND (reference sequence). The CDR3 length is 15 residues. The CDR3 here is CASSTLGEGTRPQHF. The CDR3 DNA is TGTGCCAGTAGCACCCTCGGCGAGGGGACGCGGCCCCAGCATTTT.

V gene TRBV15 combines with J gene TRBJ2-3; 9 nucleotides align to TRBD2. Germline V gene sequence: CDR1 LNHNV, CDR2 YYDKDF (reference sequence). Trimming took 0 bases from V and 5 from J; bases not matched to a gene: 6. The CDR3 runs to 16 residues. CDR3 DNA sequence: TGTGCCACCAGCAGAGAACGCGGGAGGGCCGGAGATACGCAGTATTTT. Amino acid sequence: CATSRERGRAGDTQYF.

The J gene is TRBJ1-2, the V gene TRBV6-1; a weak D match, TRBD1 (5 bases). Germline V gene sequence: CDR1 MNHNS, CDR2 SASEGT. With 1 base removed from V and 7 bases from J, the gap between germline ends came to 16 bases. This CDR3 has 15 amino acids. This chain's CDR3 is CASSEGRQRRGGYTF. The CDR3 coding sequence is TGTGCCAGCAGTGAAGGGAGACAAAGGAGGGGTGGCTACACCTTC.

The rearrangement links TRBV18 to TRBJ2-3, with D possibly TRBD1 on 5 matching bases. Germline CDR1 is KGHSH and CDR2 is LQKENI. V lost 1 base to trimming and J lost 3 bases, with 11 bases between them. The CDR3 loop spans 15 amino acids. Here the CDR3 reads CASSPRPGSTDTQYF. For the CDR3, the DNA is TGTGCCAGCTCACCACGGCCAGGGTCGACAGATACGCAGTATTTT. Together with reference TRBV18 and TRBJ2-3, the CDR3 gives the full variable domain: NAGVMQNPRHLVRRRGQEARLRCSPMKGHSHVYWYRQLPEEGLKFMVYLQKENIIDESGMPKERFSAEFPKEGPSILRIQQVVRGDSAAYFCASSPRPGSTDTQYFGPGTRLTVL.

The J gene is TRBJ2-3, the V gene TRBV7-2; a weak D match, TRBD2 (7 bases). This CDR3 is built from 16 residues. CDR1 and CDR2 (germline): SGHTA, FQGNSA. V lost 5 bases and J lost 2, with 17 bases in between. The CDR3 protein is CASSPGGNRDTDTQYF. CDR3 bases: TGTGCCAGCAGCCCGGGAGGCAACAGGGACACAGATACGCAGTATTTT.

This chain joins TRBV9 and TRBJ1-3; D gene uncertain. Trimming stripped 0 bases from V and 0 bases from J, with 7 bases between. This CDR3 is 15 amino acids long. Per the germline V gene, CDR1 is SGDLS and CDR2 is YYNGEE. CDR3 loop: CASSVDGLSGNTIYF. CDR3 DNA: TGTGCCAGCAGCGTAGACGGGCTCTCTGGAAACACCATATATTTT.

The chain links TRBV6-1 to TRBJ2-7; D assignment may be TRBD1 or TRBD2 (5 bases each). V was cut by 6 bases and J by 4 bases, with 19 bases left in between. Germline V lookup: CDR1 MNHNS, CDR2 SASEGT. The CDR3 consists of 15 residues. CDR3 amino acids: CASRRTPKEVYEQYV. The CDR3 coding sequence is TGTGCCAGCAGGAGGACACCGAAGGAGGTTTACGAGCAGTACGTC.

As to this clone: This may come from a read error, since a much larger clone is one base off. The V gene is TRBV28, the J gene TRBJ1-1; 7 positions agree with TRBD1. The CDR3 has 14 residues. Germline values: CDR1 MDHEN, CDR2 SYDVKM. V trimming: 5 bases; J trimming: 1 base; junction bases outside the gene matches: 4. The CDR3 sequence is CASSPDRENTEAFF. The CDR3 region has the DNA TGTGCCAGCAGTCCCGACAGGGAGAACACTGAAGCTTTCTTT.

The gene calls are TRBV4-2 and TRBJ2-2, with 9 bases identical to TRBD1. V trimming: 1 base; J trimming: 4 bases; junction bases outside the gene matches: 4. The length of the CDR3 is 16 residues. Germline CDR1 is LGHNA and CDR2 is YNFKEQ. CDR3 amino acids: CASSQVGTGPTGELFF. The DNA of the CDR3 is TGTGCCAGCAGCCAAGTTGGGACAGGGCCCACCGGGGAGCTGTTTTTT.

V usage is TRBV7-2 and J usage is TRBJ1-6; D gene unclear. The V gene lost 4 bases and the J gene lost 1 base, with 8 bases spanning the gap. The CDR3 runs 15 residues. In germline, CDR1 is SGHTA, CDR2 FQGNSA. CDR3 DNA sequence: TGTGCCAGCAGCTCGACCCAGTCCTATAATTCACCCCTCCACTTT. Translating gives CASSSTQSYNSPLHF.

This CDR3 reads CASSLDGANSPLHF. In nucleotides, the CDR3 is TGTGCCAGCAGCTTAGACGGAGCCAATTCACCCCTCCACTTT. The chain employs TRBV7-6 and TRBJ1-6; no definite D call. Germline lookup yields CDR1 SGHVS and CDR2 FNYEAQ. CDR3 length equals 14 residues. V dropped 1 base and J dropped 7 bases, with 8 bases sitting between them.

The rearrangement links TRBV10-1 to TRBJ1-1; 9 bases are shared with TRBD1. Germline loops: CDR1 WNHNN, CDR2 SYGVQD (reference sequence). V was pared by 6 bases and J by 4 bases, with 6 bases of the junction left unmatched. The CDR3 length is 14 residues. The CDR3 bases are TGCGCCAGCAGGAGGGACAGGGACGTCACTGAAGCTTTCTTT. This encodes CASRRDRDVTEAFF.

J is TRBJ2-4 and V is TRBV14, with D tentatively TRBD1 (6 bases). CDR3 length: 15 residues. The V and J ends lost 0 bases and 2 bases respectively, with 8 bases between them. Germline V gene lookup returns CDR1 SGHDN and CDR2 FVKESK. In DNA, the CDR3 is TGTGCCAGCAGCCAAGATCAGGGGTCCAAAAACATTCAGTACTTC. Protein product: CASSQDQGSKNIQYF.

The V gene is TRBV29-1, the J gene TRBJ2-3, with D maybe TRBD1 (7 bases). The CDR3 consists of 14 residues. CDR1 and CDR2 from the germline V gene are SQVTM and ANQGSEA. Trimming shortened V by 7 bases and J by 2 bases, and 16 bases separated the two germline ends. The CDR3 spells CSAGGTANTDTQYF. The CDR3 bases are TGCAGCGCAGGAGGGACAGCTAACACAGATACGCAGTATTTT.

The chain has TRBV11-3 and TRBJ2-2, with D unclear. The CDR3 is 13 residues long. V dropped 5 bases and J dropped 5 bases, with 9 bases sitting between them. Germline V gene data show CDR1 as SGHNT and CDR2 as YENEEA. The CDR3 nucleotides read TGTGCCAGCAGCCACTACGGGACCGGGGAGCTGTTTTTT. Translated, it gives CASSHYGTGELFF.

The chain links TRBV2 to TRBJ2-5; 9 positions agree with TRBD1. CDR3 length equals 15 residues. Germline CDR1 reads SNHLY; CDR2 reads FYNNEI. V lost 4 bases and J lost 3; bases outside the gene matches: 6. This chain's CDR3 is CASSGGDRVEETQYF. CDR3 in DNA: TGTGCCAGCAGTGGGGGGGACAGGGTAGAAGAGACCCAGTACTTC.

V usage is TRBV2 and J usage is TRBJ1-1, with 7 positions matching TRBD1. Germline CDR1 is SNHLY and CDR2 is FYNNEI. The ends lost 6 bases at V and 2 bases at J; junction bases unmatched: 6. The CDR3 length is 14 residues. This CDR3 is CASSGDSANTEAFF. The CDR3 DNA reads as TGTGCCAGCAGCGGGGACAGCGCTAACACTGAAGCTTTCTTT.